This T cell receptor (beta chain) was sequenced during a study of T cells in Graves' hyperthyroidism and ophthalmopathy. Study as a whole: The initial diagnosis was the point when peripheral blood was collected, ahead of any treatment. Regarding the study as a whole: The model made its ophthalmopathy prediction, and onset followed a median about 6 months later.

This clonotype has a count of ten or more. Its antigen is not identified. Patients were excluded because of uncontrolled infection, other autoimmune disease, pregnancy or lactation. Every diagnosis used clinical symptoms, serum thyroxine and TRAb, thyroid ultrasound and orbital computed tomography. The CDR3 spans 14 residues. Germline loops: CDR1 ENHRY, CDR2 SYGVKD. V lost 6 bases and J lost 3, with 15 bases in between. What was amplified from RNA transcripts were TCR beta CDR3 regions. HTBI primers were employed in a first-round RT-PCR of the TCR CDR3. TCRdb re-called the multiplex PCR reads through MiXCR, storing one row per CDR3 protein. The sample has about half a million distinct CDR3 sequences, about 24% seen once.

The TCR sequence derives from a woman under 40 with Graves' ophthalmopathy. The rearrangement uses TRBV10-3 and TRBJ2-7; D tentatively fits TRBD1 or TRBD2 (6 bases each). Specimen: blood. The CDR3 protein is CAIRKGGSGYEQYF. For the CDR3, the DNA is TGTGCCATCAGGAAGGGGGGCAGCGGCTACGAGCAGTACTTC.